Following are 17 T cell receptor beta chains from one sample sequenced in a study of blood T cell repertoires in COVID-19. Libraries were prepared by immunoSEQ multiplex PCR; TCRdb keeps only in-frame clonotypes and omits some of them. The top ten hold less than 9.5% of the sample, which has some 170,000 clones, around three quarters seen once. Sequenced sample: peripheral blood. The receptors were sampled from a man in his 60s with acute or convalescent COVID-19.

V and J are TRBV6-2 or TRBV6-3 and TRBJ2-7; D call uncertain. V was trimmed by 0 bases and J by 6 bases, leaving 9 bases between them. The CDR3 loop spans 13 amino acids. Germline V gene sequence: CDR1 MNHEY, CDR2 SVGEGT. The CDR3 nucleotides read TGTGCCAGCAGTTACTCACGGCAGCGCGAGCAGTACTTC. This sequence encodes CASSYSRQREQYF.

This chain links TRBV21-1 with TRBJ1-4; TRBD1, the D gene given by the table, was not confirmed from the DNA. TRBV21-1 has pseudogene status. The CDR3 extends over 17 amino acids. The CDR3 region has the DNA TGTGCCAGCAGCAAAAACTTAACAGGGCCAGCTAATGAAAAACTGTTTTTT. Its protein is CASSKNLTGPANEKLFF.

J is TRBJ1-2 and V is TRBV6-2 or TRBV6-3, with D possibly TRBD1 on 5 matching bases. The germline gives CDR1 MNHEY, CDR2 SVGEGT. V was cut by 4 bases and J by 8 bases, with 14 bases left in between. The CDR3 spans 13 residues. CDR3 protein: CASSSSGLGGYTF. CDR3 coding DNA: TGTGCCAGCAGTTCATCAGGGTTAGGAGGCTACACCTTC.

This chain connects TRBV5-1 to TRBJ2-5; 13 bases agree with TRBD2. Trimming removed 5 bases from V and 1 base from J; junction bases left unmatched: 5. The CDR3 extends over 16 amino acids. CDR1 SGHRS and CDR2 YFSETQ come from the germline V gene. The CDR3 bases are TGCGCCAGCAGTTCAGGACTAGCGGGGGTCCAAGAGACCCAGTACTTC. Amino acids: CASSSGLAGVQETQYF.

V and J are TRBV2 and TRBJ1-2, with D maybe TRBD1 (6 bases). CDR3 length: 13 amino acids. The germline CDR1 and CDR2 sequences are SNHLY and FYNNEI. Trimming removed 6 bases from V and 4 bases from J, with 12 bases in between. CDR3 sequence (DNA): TGTGCCAGCAGCACTACAGGGAGCTATGGCTACACCTTC. This sequence encodes CASSTTGSYGYTF.

This clone was observed a single time. The chain joins TRBV4-1 to TRBJ1-2; TRBD1 matches at 12 bases. Germline CDR1 reads MGHRA; CDR2 reads YSYEKL. Unmatched junction bases numbered 7, after V lost 4 bases and J lost 4 bases. The CDR3 extends over 16 amino acids. The CDR3 sequence is CASSPSGTGGFYGYTF. DNA of the CDR3: TGCGCCAGCAGCCCTTCAGGGACAGGGGGCTTCTATGGCTACACCTTC.

A word on this clone: Sequence at one end of the junction differs from germline and may be a read error. The chain's CDR3 is CASSPSPDRPAVSAF. CDR3 nucleotides: TGTGCCAGCAGCCCGTCTCCGGACAGGCCGGCAGTGTCCGCCTTC. This chain joins TRBV3-1 (or the pseudogene TRBV3-2) and TRBJ1-2, with 7 bases identical to TRBD1. Germline V gives CDR1 LGHDT, CDR2 YNNKEL (reference sequence). The CDR3 extends over 15 amino acids.

The chain combines TRBV24-1 with TRBJ2-1; TRBD1 might be the D (6 bases). The CDR3 is made up of 14 amino acids. V was shortened by 2 bases and J by 7 bases, with 11 bases between the two germline ends. Germline-derived CDR1 and CDR2 are KGHDR and SFDVKD. The CDR3 bases are TGTGCCACCAGTGATTCACAGGGCTGGAATGAGCAGTTCTTC. Translating gives CATSDSQGWNEQFF.

This clone has just a few counts. V is TRBV29-1 and J is TRBJ1-4, with TRBD1 identical over 8 bases. CDR1 and CDR2 (germline): SQVTM, ANQGSEA. V was pared by 7 bases and J by 8 bases, with 9 bases of the junction left unmatched. This CDR3 has 13 residues. In DNA form, the CDR3 reads TGCAGCGGCGCCAGGGGGCGCGGAGAAAAACTGTTTTTT. Protein: CSGARGRGEKLFF.

The chain carries TRBV3-1 (or the pseudogene TRBV3-2) and TRBJ1-5; TRBD1 might be the D (5 bases). The CDR3 consists of 15 residues. From germline, CDR1 is LGHDT and CDR2 YNNKEL (reference sequence). The V end was cut by 0 bases, the J end by 2 bases, with 8 bases between. CDR3 sequence: CASSQDPQGNQPQHF. CDR3 coding DNA: TGTGCCAGCAGCCAAGATCCACAGGGCAATCAGCCCCAGCATTTT.

The V and J genes are TRBV24-1 and TRBJ1-1; 8 nucleotides agree with TRBD1. This CDR3 spans 14 amino acids. Germline CDR1 and CDR2: KGHDR and SFDVKD. The V segment lost 10 bases and the J segment 0 bases; nucleotides outside the gene matches: 6. CDR3 sequence reads: CATSPGGMNTEAFF. In DNA, the CDR3 is TGTGCCACAAGTCCAGGGGGCATGAACACTGAAGCTTTCTTT.

The chain joins TRBV9 to TRBJ2-5; unclear D gene. V was trimmed by 0 bases and J by 5 bases, leaving 8 bases between them. There are 13 residues in the CDR3. Germline CDR1 SGDLS, CDR2 YYNGEE. CDR3 nucleotides: TGTGCCAGCAGCGTAGTCCCGTCGGAGACCCAGTACTTC. As protein: CASSVVPSETQYF.

V is TRBV6-2 or TRBV6-3 and J is TRBJ2-2; no clear D. Germline loops: CDR1 MNHEY, CDR2 SVGEGT. Trimming took 6 bases from V and 5 from J, leaving 16 bases between them. The CDR3 contains 15 residues. The CDR3 here is CASSQTPPRTGELFF. The CDR3 coding sequence is TGTGCCAGCAGCCAGACCCCTCCGAGGACCGGGGAGCTGTTTTTT.

The chain's CDR3 is CASSVYGGQETQYF. The CDR3 coding sequence is TGTGCCAGCAGCGTATACGGAGGACAAGAGACCCAGTACTTC. The J gene is TRBJ2-5, the V gene TRBV9, with D possibly TRBD2 on 5 matching bases. V gave up 1 base and J gave up 2 bases, with 9 bases separating them. CDR3 length: 14 amino acids. The germline V gene encodes CDR1 SGDLS and CDR2 YYNGEE.

V and J are TRBV27 and TRBJ2-3; tentatively, D is TRBD1 (5 bases). This CDR3 contains 15 residues. Trimming pared 3 bases from V and 1 base from J, leaving 11 bases between. Germline V lookup: CDR1 MNHEY, CDR2 SMNVEV (reference sequence). The CDR3 nucleotides read TGTGCCAGCAGTTTGGGGCAGCCTCGCACAGATACGCAGTATTTT. Its translation is CASSLGQPRTDTQYF.

The rearrangement uses TRBV29-1 and TRBJ2-5; a weak D match, TRBD1 (5 bases). CDR3 length: 11 residues. The V end was cut by 7 bases, the J end by 5 bases, with 11 bases between. Germline V gives CDR1 SQVTM, CDR2 ANQGSEA. The CDR3 DNA reads as TGCAGCGCTGGACAATCGGAGACCCAGTACTTC. This codes for CSAGQSETQYF. Variable domain in full (rest from reference TRBV29-1 and TRBJ2-5): SAVISQKPSRDICQRGTSLTIQCQVDSQVTMMFWYRQQPGQSLTLIATANQGSEATYESGFVIDKFPISRPNLTFSTLTVSNMSPEDSSIYLCSAGQSETQYFGPGTRLLVL.

This clone occurred once. The genes are TRBV7-2 and TRBJ2-1; TRBD1 is a possible D gene (6 bases). Germline V gives CDR1 SGHTA, CDR2 FQGNSA. The ends were cut back, 5 bases at V and 4 bases at J, with 15 bases in the middle. The CDR3 extends over 15 amino acids. CDR3 protein: CASSPDRLHYNEQFF. CDR3 sequence (DNA): TGTGCCAGCAGCCCCGACAGGTTACATTACAATGAGCAGTTCTTC.